These 3 T cell receptor beta chains were all obtained from the same sample, sequenced in a study of Tregs in tolerant kidney transplant recipients. Sequencing was performed with immunoSEQ multiplex PCR; in TCRdb, only in-frame clones are kept and a portion is missing. This repertoire comprises around 48,000 clones; its ten largest clones make up around 0.8%. The sequences come from CD4+ T cells from blood, collected before the transplant. The origin of the receptors is a human donor who received a combined kidney and bone marrow transplant.

As regards this clone: The read comes to an end 3 residues before the CDR3 does, leaving the germline J gene to fill in the end. V gene TRBV5-4 combines with J gene TRBJ2-1, with TRBD2 matching 16 bases. V dropped 6 bases and J dropped 7; count of bases not matched to a gene: 7. The CDR3 consists of 16 residues. The germline V gene has CDR1 SGHNT and CDR2 YYREEE (reference sequence). CDR3 residues: CASMGLAGGPENEQFF. The CDR3 bases that were read are TGTGCCAGCATGGGACTAGCGGGAGGGCCGGAAAATGAG.

The DNA read from the CDR3 is TGTGCCAGCAGGTCTAGCTGGGCAGATACG. It yields the protein CASRSSWADT. From start to end, the CDR3 is CASRSSWADTQYF. The chain is built from TRBV6-2 or TRBV6-3 and TRBJ2-3; D possibly corresponds to TRBD2 (5 bases). The CDR3 end falls 3 residues outside the read, so it is completed with the germline J gene. V was trimmed by 6 bases and J by 4 bases, leaving 11 bases between them. CDR3 size: 13 residues. Per germline, CDR1 MNHEY and CDR2 SVGEGT.

Concerning this clone: Read coverage stops 3 residues before the CDR3 terminus; the germline J gene supplies the remainder. This chain joins TRBV2 and TRBJ2-6; D is undetermined. CDR1 and CDR2 (germline): SNHLY, FYNNEI. The CDR3 contains 16 residues. Trimming took off 1 base at V and 0 bases at J, with 7 bases between the two ends. The part of the CDR3 DNA that was read is TGTGCCAGCAGTGAAGGCCGGGTCTCTGGGGCCAACGTC. Translating gives CASSEGRVSGANV. The whole CDR3 protein is CASSEGRVSGANVLTF.